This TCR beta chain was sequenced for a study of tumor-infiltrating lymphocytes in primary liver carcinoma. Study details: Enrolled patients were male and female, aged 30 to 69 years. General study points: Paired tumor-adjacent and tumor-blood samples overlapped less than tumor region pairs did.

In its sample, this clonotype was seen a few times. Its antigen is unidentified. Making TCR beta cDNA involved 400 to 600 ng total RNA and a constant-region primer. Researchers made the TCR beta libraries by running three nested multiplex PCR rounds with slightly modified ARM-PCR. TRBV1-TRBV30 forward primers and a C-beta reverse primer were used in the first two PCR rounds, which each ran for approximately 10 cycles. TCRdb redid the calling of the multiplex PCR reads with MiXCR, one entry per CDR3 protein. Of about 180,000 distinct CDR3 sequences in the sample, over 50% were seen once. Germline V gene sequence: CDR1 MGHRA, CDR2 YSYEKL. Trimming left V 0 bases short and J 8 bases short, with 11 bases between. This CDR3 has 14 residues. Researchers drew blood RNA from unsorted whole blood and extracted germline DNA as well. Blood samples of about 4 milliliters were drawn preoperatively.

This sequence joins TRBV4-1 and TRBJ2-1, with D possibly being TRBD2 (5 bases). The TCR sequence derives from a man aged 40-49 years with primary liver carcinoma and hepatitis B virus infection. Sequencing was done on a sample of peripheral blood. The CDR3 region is CASSQDSVGDEQFF. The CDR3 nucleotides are TGCGCCAGCAGCCAAGATAGTGTCGGGGATGAGCAGTTCTTC.